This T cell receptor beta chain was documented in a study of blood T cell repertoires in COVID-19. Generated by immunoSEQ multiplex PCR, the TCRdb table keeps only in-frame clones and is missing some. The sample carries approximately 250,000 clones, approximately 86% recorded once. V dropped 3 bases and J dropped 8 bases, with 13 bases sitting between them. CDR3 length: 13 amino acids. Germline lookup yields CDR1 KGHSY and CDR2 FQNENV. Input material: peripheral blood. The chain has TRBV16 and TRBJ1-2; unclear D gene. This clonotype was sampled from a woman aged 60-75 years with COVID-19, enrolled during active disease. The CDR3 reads CASSQSLNWGYTF. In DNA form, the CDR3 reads TGTGCCAGCAGCCAGTCCCTAAACTGGGGCTACACCTTC.